Below, 27 T cell receptor beta chains from the same sample are listed, as sequenced in a study of early T cells in non-severe SARS-CoV-2 infection. Using its own MiXCR run on the 5' RACE reads, TCRdb lists one record per CDR3 protein. The sample lists 100,000 to 150,000 distinct CDR3 sequences, 15% seen once, with around a fifth in the top ten. Sequencing was performed on whole blood. These receptors were collected from an adult who was a healthcare worker with PCR-confirmed SARS-CoV-2 infection or an uninfected control (not recorded which).

The J gene is TRBJ1-1, the V gene TRBV30, with 9 bases lining up with TRBD1. J was trimmed by 4 bases and V by 4 bases; bases with no gene match: 7. The CDR3 spans 14 residues. Germline assignment: CDR1 GTSNPN and CDR2 SVGIG (reference sequence). The CDR3 DNA follows: TGTGCCTGGACGGACAGGGGTTCTGGCACTGAAGCTTTCTTT. Its translation is CAWTDRGSGTEAFF.

This clonotype was seen more than once but under ten times. The rearrangement joins TRBV20-1 to TRBJ2-1; TRBD2 might be the D (6 bases). This CDR3 is built from 14 residues. The ends were cut back, 0 bases at V and 4 bases at J, with 10 bases in the middle. In germline, CDR1 is DFQATT, CDR2 SNEGSKA (reference sequence). CDR3 loop: CSARDSGAYNEQFF. The DNA for the CDR3 is TGCAGTGCTAGAGATAGCGGTGCTTACAATGAGCAGTTCTTC.

This clonotype appeared a few times. The chain links TRBV15 to TRBJ2-2, with 10 bases identical to TRBD1. Germline lookup yields CDR1 LNHNV and CDR2 YYDKDF (reference sequence). The CDR3 covers 15 residues. The V and J ends lost 3 bases and 5 bases, in that order; junction bases with no gene match: 3. The CDR3 nucleotides read TGTGCCACCAGCAGGAGGACAGGGGGGACCGGGGAGCTGTTTTTT. Translation gives CATSRRTGGTGELFF.

This chain uses TRBV20-1 with TRBJ2-2; 9 bases align to TRBD1. After removal of 7 bases from V and 2 bases from J, the junction contained 5 bases not matched to a gene. Germline CDR1 DFQATT, CDR2 SNEGSKA (reference sequence). This CDR3 comprises 14 residues. CDR3 sequence: CSVPGQGNTGELFF. The CDR3 DNA sequence: TGCAGTGTTCCGGGACAGGGTAACACCGGGGAGCTGTTTTTT.

There are a few counts of this clonotype. The chain carries TRBV25-1 and TRBJ1-5, with a possible D match to TRBD1 (5 bases). This CDR3 region has 13 residues. CDR1 and CDR2 (germline): MGHDK, SYGVNS. With 4 bases removed from V and 4 bases from J, the gap between germline ends came to 8 bases. The CDR3 sequence: CASSGQGNQPQHF. The CDR3 DNA reads TGTGCCAGCAGTGGGCAGGGTAATCAGCCCCAGCATTTT.

The chain employs TRBV20-1 and TRBJ2-1; D possibly corresponds to TRBD2 (7 bases). There are 12 residues in the CDR3. V lost 5 bases to trimming and J lost 10 bases, with 15 bases between them. Germline V gene lookup returns CDR1 DFQATT and CDR2 SNEGSKA (reference sequence). CDR3 bases: TGCAGTGCTTGGCTCGGGGGGCCGGAGCAGTTCTTC. Translated: CSAWLGGPEQFF.

The J gene is TRBJ2-5, the V gene TRBV20-1; 10 bases align to TRBD2. From germline, CDR1 is DFQATT and CDR2 SNEGSKA (reference sequence). The CDR3 totals 16 residues. V lost 2 bases, J lost 5 bases, and 11 bases stayed unmatched. CDR3 protein: CSARRTSGGPGETQYF. DNA of the CDR3: TGCAGTGCTAGAAGGACTAGCGGCGGCCCTGGGGAGACCCAGTACTTC.

This clonotype was recorded at least ten times. The rearrangement links TRBV20-1 to TRBJ2-7, with 11 bases that match TRBD2. The CDR3 length is 13 residues. J lost 5 bases, V lost 6 bases, and 6 bases had no gene match. Germline assignment: CDR1 DFQATT and CDR2 SNEGSKA (reference sequence). The CDR3 sequence: CSASGLADHEQYF. The CDR3 coding sequence is TGCAGTGCGTCGGGACTAGCGGACCACGAGCAGTACTTC.

This rearrangement joins TRBV20-1 to TRBJ2-3; either TRBD1 or TRBD2 may supply D (5 bases each). Germline CDR1 DFQATT, CDR2 SNEGSKA (reference sequence). This CDR3 is built from 14 residues. V dropped 0 bases and J dropped 0 bases, with 7 bases sitting between them. The CDR3 here is CSAREGVSTDTQYF. The CDR3 DNA reads as TGCAGTGCTAGAGAGGGGGTAAGCACAGATACGCAGTATTTT.

This chain connects TRBV5-1 to TRBJ2-1; possibly TRBD1 or TRBD2 for D (5 bases each). Germline V lookup: CDR1 SGHRS, CDR2 YFSETQ. CDR3 length: 15 residues. The germline V and J ends were trimmed by 4 bases and 7 bases, with 18 bases remaining between them. CDR3 in DNA: TGCGCCAGCAGCGCCTCCGGGACGGGCGGTAATGAGCAGTTCTTC. Amino acids: CASSASGTGGNEQFF.

V and J are TRBV20-1 and TRBJ2-3, with D possibly being TRBD2 (5 bases). Germline V gene lookup returns CDR1 DFQATT and CDR2 SNEGSKA (reference sequence). This CDR3 has 15 residues. Between the trimmed V and J ends, which lost 6 bases and 3 bases, there was a span of 19 bases. The CDR3 spells CSAARGNLETDTQYF. In DNA, the CDR3 is TGCAGTGCGGCTCGGGGAAATCTAGAGACAGATACGCAGTATTTT.

The chain is built from TRBV12-3 or TRBV12-4 and TRBJ2-3; D may match TRBD1 or TRBD2 (5 bases each). The CDR3 runs to 16 residues. The V and J ends lost 4 bases and 6 bases respectively, with 20 bases between them. The CDR3 loop reads CASSWGERGSSDTQYF. The CDR3 DNA is TGTGCCAGCAGTTGGGGAGAGAGGGGCTCCTCCGATACGCAGTATTTT.

This clonotype was detected many times. This sequence joins TRBV29-1 and TRBJ2-1; possible D gene TRBD1, 6 bases. The CDR3 runs to 10 residues. Trimming shortened V by 8 bases and J by 7 bases, and 9 bases separated the two germline ends. Per the germline V gene, CDR1 is SQVTM and CDR2 is ANQGSEA. Here the CDR3 DNA reads TGCAGCTCCAGGGGAAATGAGCAGTTCTTC. Translation: CSSRGNEQFF.

This clonotype showed up just a few times. The chain couples TRBV6-1 to TRBJ2-5; the D is unclear. Between the trimmed V and J ends, which lost 6 bases and 1 base, there was a span of 9 bases. The germline V gene has CDR1 MNHNS and CDR2 SASEGT. CDR3 length: 13 amino acids. The chain's CDR3 is CASRAPSQETQYF. As DNA, the CDR3 is TGTGCCAGCAGGGCGCCCTCCCAAGAGACCCAGTACTTC.

J is TRBJ2-7 and V is TRBV24-1; a weak D match, TRBD1 (5 bases). Trimming stripped 5 bases from V and 12 bases from J, with 10 bases between. Germline V gene lookup returns CDR1 KGHDR and CDR2 SFDVKD. The CDR3 sequence is 10 residues long. This CDR3 is CATSADKRYF. DNA for the CDR3: TGTGCCACCAGTGCGGACAAGCGGTACTTC.

The V and J genes are TRBV29-1 and TRBJ2-7, with 9 bases that match TRBD1. From germline, CDR1 is SQVTM and CDR2 ANQGSEA. The length of the CDR3 is 12 residues. The trim removed 6 bases at V and 4 bases at J, leaving 4 bases unmatched. As DNA, the CDR3 is TGCAGCGTAGGGGACAGGGAGTACGAGCAGTACTTC. As protein: CSVGDREYEQYF.

The chain carries TRBV12-3 or TRBV12-4 and TRBJ1-2; D not certain. This CDR3 is 15 amino acids long. Deletions cut 7 bases from V and 7 bases from J, with 22 bases between. The CDR3 DNA reads as TGTGCCAGCACCTCAACCCCAACCTGGGTCTCTGGCTACACCTTC. Protein product: CASTSTPTWVSGYTF.

This clonotype showed up just a few times. This rearrangement joins TRBV14 to TRBJ1-5; D unclear. This CDR3 has 13 residues. Germline CDR1 is SGHDN and CDR2 is FVKESK. Trimming cost V 0 bases and J 4 bases, with 4 bases left between them. The CDR3 DNA follows: TGTGCCAGCAGCCAAGATAGGAATCAGCCCCAGCATTTT. Protein product: CASSQDRNQPQHF.

This sequence joins TRBV11-2 and TRBJ1-2; TRBD1 is a possible D gene (6 bases). This CDR3 comprises 15 residues. The V end was cut by 4 bases, the J end by 1 base, with 13 bases between. CDR1 and CDR2 (germline): SGHAT, FQNNGV. This CDR3 is CASSWGATFNYGYTF. The CDR3 nucleotides are TGTGCCAGCAGCTGGGGGGCCACCTTTAACTATGGCTACACCTTC.

This clonotype was detected only a few times. Written as DNA, the CDR3 is TGTGCCAGCAGTCTACACCGCTCTGGAAACACCATATATTTT. This translates into CASSLHRSGNTIYF. This chain links TRBV6-6 with TRBJ1-3, with D uncertain. Germline V gene sequence: CDR1 MNHNY, CDR2 SVGAGI (reference sequence). This CDR3 spans 14 amino acids. V was trimmed by 5 bases and J by 0 bases, leaving 8 bases between them.

This clonotype was seen more than once but under ten times. The chain couples TRBV12-3 or TRBV12-4 to TRBJ2-3; unclear D gene. CDR3 length equals 15 residues. Trimming left V 6 bases short and J 4 bases short, with 17 bases between. CDR3 sequence reads: CASSLDKSWADTQYF. The CDR3 DNA sequence: TGTGCCAGCAGCCTTGACAAGAGCTGGGCAGATACGCAGTATTTT.

This clonotype was detected many times. The CDR3, as DNA: TGTGCCAGCAGCGTAGGTGGGAAAACCTACGAGCAGTACTTC. Amino acid sequence: CASSVGGKTYEQYF. The chain couples TRBV9 to TRBJ2-7; D remains unclear. Trimming stripped 0 bases from V and 2 bases from J, with 9 bases between. The CDR3 length is 14 residues. Germline CDR1 SGDLS, CDR2 YYNGEE.

The chain employs TRBV20-1 and TRBJ1-1; D remains ambiguous. Between the trimmed V and J ends, which lost 3 bases and 0 bases, there was a span of 14 bases. The CDR3 runs to 15 residues. Per germline, CDR1 DFQATT and CDR2 SNEGSKA (reference sequence). DNA for the CDR3: TGCAGTGCTAGTAGTCATCGTGACATGAACACTGAAGCTTTCTTT. Translated, it gives CSASSHRDMNTEAFF.

The V gene is TRBV14, the J gene TRBJ2-5; 11 nucleotides agree with TRBD2. CDR3 length: 17 amino acids. V shed 4 bases, J shed 4 bases, and the junction held 11 bases outside the gene matches. The germline V gene encodes CDR1 SGHDN and CDR2 FVKESK. As DNA, the CDR3 is TGTGCCAGCAGCCCACTGTCTAGCGGGGGGCCTGGAGAGACCCAGTACTTC. Residues: CASSPLSSGGPGETQYF.

The chain links TRBV3-1 to TRBJ1-1; D call uncertain. There are 13 residues in the CDR3. The germline gives CDR1 LGHDT, CDR2 YNNKEL (reference sequence). V was clipped by 4 bases and J by 3 bases, with 9 bases between them. The CDR3 reads CASSRERDTEAFF. The CDR3 DNA follows: TGTGCCAGCAGCCGGGAAAGGGACACTGAAGCTTTCTTT.

The chain joins TRBV12-3 or TRBV12-4 to TRBJ2-6; unclear D gene. This CDR3 is 16 amino acids long. Trimming removed 3 bases from V and 0 bases from J, with 9 bases in between. In DNA form, the CDR3 reads TGTGCCAGCAGTTTGTGGGCCTTCTCTGGGGCCAACGTCCTGACTTTC. Protein product: CASSLWAFSGANVLTF.

The chain employs TRBV6-2 or TRBV6-3 and TRBJ1-1; possible D gene TRBD1, 6 bases. The CDR3 has 14 residues. V was clipped by 8 bases and J by 5 bases, with 18 bases between them. The germline V gene has CDR1 MNHEY and CDR2 SVGEGT. CDR3 sequence reads: CASHAQGVLTEAFF. The CDR3 DNA follows: TGTGCCAGCCATGCACAGGGTGTCTTGACTGAAGCTTTCTTT.